The rows below give T cell receptor beta chains drawn from one sample of a study of cytomegalovirus exposure and HLA in healthy donors. The repertoire was sequenced with immunoSEQ multiplex PCR; TCRdb's copy has only in-frame clones and lacks some. Of 150,000 to 200,000 clones listed, more than 75% are singletons. Sequenced: PBMCs. Receptors originate from a woman between 40 and 50 years old in good health and CMV-seronegative. The CDR3 runs from the conserved cysteine through the conserved F or W. Fields, in order: D gene, V gene, clone size, J gene, CDR3 protein, CDR3 DNA. D genes are given only for firm matches. Size is stated for part of the rows, as once, few or many counts, or as a class when the clone is expanded.

>.|TRBV2|.|TRBJ2-5
CASVGREQETQYF
TGTGCCAGCGTGGGACGGGAGCAAGAGACCCAGTACTTC
>TRBD1|TRBV10-3|.|TRBJ2-7
CAISAGGGYYEQYF
TGTGCCATCAGCGCAGGGGGCGGATACTACGAGCAGTACTTC
>TRBD1|TRBV28|.|TRBJ1-2
CASRISQGASGYTF
TGTGCCAGCAGGATTTCACAGGGGGCGAGCGGCTACACCTTC
>TRBD2|TRBV23-1|few|TRBJ2-7
CATPLIGGRYEQYF
TGCGCCACCCCTCTGATCGGGGGGAGGTACGAGCAGTACTTC
>.|TRBV15|.|TRBJ2-6
CATSSMSAGANVLTF
TGTGCCACCAGTTCTATGTCCGCTGGGGCCAACGTCCTGACTTTC
>TRBD2|TRBV27|.|TRBJ2-7
CASSFEAGTGYEQYF
TGTGCCAGCAGTTTTGAAGCGGGAACGGGTTACGAGCAGTACTTC
>TRBD1|TRBV29-1|.|TRBJ2-5
CSVELQGAETQYF
TGCAGCGTTGAACTTCAGGGGGCAGAGACCCAGTACTTC
>.|TRBV7-8|.|TRBJ1-1
CASSLVRGDTEAFF
TGTGCCAGCAGCTTAGTTCGGGGGGACACTGAAGCTTTCTTT
>TRBD1|TRBV6-1|.|TRBJ1-1
CASTIDRVFSEAFF
TGTGCCAGCACCATAGACAGGGTTTTCTCTGAAGCTTTCTTT
>TRBD1|TRBV7-9|once|TRBJ1-2
CASSTEGGASYGYTF
TGTGCCAGCAGCACGGAAGGGGGCGCGAGCTATGGCTACACCTTC
>TRBD1|TRBV6-1|.|TRBJ1-5
CASTTDRGVGQPQHF
TGTGCCAGCACAACGGACAGGGGAGTCGGTCAGCCCCAGCATTTT
>.|TRBV30|.|TRBJ1-2
CAWSVPRNSFYGYTF
TGTGCCTGGAGTGTCCCACGAAACAGCTTCTATGGCTACACCTTC
>TRBD2|TRBV4-3|once|TRBJ2-1
CASSQDFTSGSAEQFF
TGCGCCAGCAGCCAAGATTTTACTAGCGGGAGTGCTGAGCAGTTCTTC
>.|TRBV4-1|.|TRBJ1-5
CASSHFPQNNQPQHF
TGCGCCAGCAGCCATTTCCCACAGAACAATCAGCCCCAGCATTTT
>TRBD2|TRBV2|.|TRBJ2-7
CASRMGLAEKGQYF
TGTGCCAGCAGAATGGGACTAGCGGAAAAAGGGCAGTACTTC
>.|TRBV9|.|TRBJ2-1
CASSALGAPYNEQFF
TGTGCCAGCAGCGCGCTAGGAGCCCCCTACAATGAGCAGTTCTTC
>.|TRBV6-1|.|TRBJ1-2
CASRTTANYGYTF
TGTGCCAGCAGGACGACAGCTAACTATGGCTACACCTTC
>.|TRBV7-2|.|TRBJ2-3
CASSLSTDTQYF
TGTGCCAGCAGCCTTAGCACAGATACGCAGTATTTT
>.|TRBV2|once|TRBJ2-5
CASTVSSSSETQYF
TGTGCCAGCACGGTGTCTAGCTCGTCAGAGACCCAGTACTTC
>TRBD2|TRBV4-2|.|TRBJ2-1
CASSQVPPRISGGSYNEQFF
TGTGCCAGCAGCCAAGTCCCCCCTAGGATTAGCGGGGGGTCCTACAATGAGCAGTTCTTC
>.|TRBV25-1|.|TRBJ1-2
CASSGSPGLDGYTF
TGTGCCAGCAGCGGGTCTCCCGGACTCGATGGCTACACCTTC
>.|TRBV28|.|TRBJ2-1
CASSFLRDSYNEQFF
TGTGCCAGCAGTTTCCTCCGGGACTCATACAATGAGCAGTTCTTC
>TRBD1|TRBV19|.|TRBJ2-7
CASSIARDRGYEQYF
TGTGCCAGTAGTATAGCCCGGGACAGGGGGTACGAGCAGTACTTC
>.|TRBV2|.|TRBJ2-1
CASRLGLAYNEQFF
TGTGCCAGCAGGTTGGGACTTGCCTACAATGAGCAGTTCTTC
>.|TRBV11-2|.|TRBJ1-4
CASSSHRAGPDAREKLFF
TGTGCCAGCAGCTCCCATCGGGCGGGACCTGATGCGCGAGAAAAACTGTTTTTT
>TRBD2|TRBV7-9|few|TRBJ2-1
CSSSLHGTSGLEGNEQFF
TGTTCCAGCAGCTTACATGGGACTAGCGGGCTCGAAGGCAATGAGCAGTTCTTC
>.|TRBV27|.|TRBJ1-5
CASSLTLDSSNQPQHF
TGTGCCAGCAGTCTTACCTTGGACAGTAGCAATCAGCCCCAGCATTTT
>TRBD1|TRBV2|few|TRBJ2-7
CASSVFRTGTYEQYF
TGTGCCAGCAGTGTTTTTAGGACAGGGACCTACGAGCAGTACTTC
>TRBD2|TRBV9|.|TRBJ2-1
CASSVAPGRGGLAGGVEQFF
TGTGCCAGCAGCGTAGCTCCGGGACGGGGGGGACTAGCGGGAGGAGTTGAGCAGTTCTTC
>TRBD2|TRBV4-1|.|TRBJ2-1
CASSPMGLAVNEQFF
TGCGCCAGCAGCCCGATGGGACTAGCGGTCAATGAGCAGTTCTTC
>.|TRBV19|.|TRBJ1-3
CASMTPDGSSGNTIYF
TGTGCCAGTATGACCCCTGATGGGAGCTCTGGAAACACCATATATTTT
>TRBD2|TRBV28|.|TRBJ2-7
CASKRIGGSKFYEQYF
TGTGCCAGCAAGAGGATCGGCGGGAGCAAATTCTACGAGCAGTACTTC
>TRBD1|TRBV29-1|.|TRBJ1-1
CSAYRGINTEAFF
TGCAGCGCCTACAGGGGGATAAACACTGAAGCTTTCTTT
>TRBD1|TRBV19|.|TRBJ1-1
CASSTPTGVNTEAFF
TGTGCCAGTAGTACGCCGACAGGGGTGAACACTGAAGCTTTCTTT
>.|TRBV7-2|.|TRBJ2-3
CASSSTGQSTDTQYF
TGTGCCAGCAGCTCTACGGGACAAAGCACAGATACGCAGTATTTT
>TRBD1|TRBV18|.|TRBJ1-2
CASSLDRAMTIYGYTF
TGTGCCAGCTCCCTCGACAGGGCAATGACTATTTATGGCTACACCTTC
>.|TRBV18|few|TRBJ2-5
CASSRSTGRETQYF
TGTGCCAGCTCACGCTCGACAGGAAGAGAGACCCAGTACTTC
>.|TRBV11-3|once|TRBJ2-5
CASSLSGGETQYF
TGTGCCAGCAGCTTGAGTGGCGGGGAGACCCAGTACTTC
>.|TRBV28|.|TRBJ1-5
CASSLLPGRGQPQHF
TGTGCCAGCAGTTTATTGCCGGGGAGAGGTCAGCCCCAGCATTTT
>.|TRBV7-3|.|TRBJ2-3
CASSLSPVEADTQYF
TGTGCCAGCAGCTTATCCCCAGTTGAGGCAGATACGCAGTATTTT
>TRBD1|TRBV7-2|.|TRBJ1-6
CASSSRGAGQKNSPLHF
TGTGCCAGCAGCTCCCGAGGGGCGGGACAGAAGAATTCACCCCTCCACTTT
>TRBD1|TRBV7-6|.|TRBJ2-1
CASSLDRGGSYNEQFF
TGTGCCAGCAGCCTGGACAGGGGCGGTTCCTACAATGAGCAGTTCTTC
>.|TRBV15|.|TRBJ2-7
CATSRANTGQSSYEQYF
TGTGCCACCAGCAGAGCAAATACAGGGCAGAGCTCCTACGAGCAGTACTTC
>TRBD1|TRBV4-3|.|TRBJ2-3
CASSQDLQGYADTQYF
TGCGCCAGCAGCCAAGATTTACAGGGGTATGCAGATACGCAGTATTTT
>TRBD1|TRBV7-9|.|TRBJ1-2
CSSSFWDRNYGYTF
TGTTCCAGCAGCTTTTGGGACAGAAACTATGGCTACACCTTC
>.|TRBV19|few|TRBJ1-4
CASSGQTNEKLFF
TGTGCCAGTAGTGGACAGACCAATGAAAAACTGTTTTTT
>TRBD1|TRBV2|.|TRBJ2-7
CAIQGYRDRSYEQYF
TGTGCCATCCAGGGATACCGGGACAGGTCCTACGAGCAGTACTTC
>.|TRBV4-1|.|TRBJ1-1
CASSPLAGVGMNTEAFF
TGCGCCAGCAGCCCCCTGGCGGGGGTAGGGATGAACACTGAAGCTTTCTTT
>TRBD2|TRBV7-9|few|TRBJ2-7
CSSRNLAAYEQYF
TGTTCCAGCAGAAATCTAGCGGCCTACGAGCAGTACTTC
>.|TRBV28|.|TRBJ1-2
CASIQPLGAGATGYGYTF
TGTGCCAGCATCCAACCCTTGGGGGCAGGGGCGACAGGCTATGGCTACACCTTC
>.|TRBV7-2|.|TRBJ2-7
CASSPGSYEQYF
TGTGCCAGCAGCCCCGGCTCCTACGAGCAGTACTTC
>TRBD1|TRBV18|.|TRBJ2-7
CASSREPGQGAYEQYF
TGTGCCAGCTCACGGGAACCGGGACAGGGGGCCTACGAGCAGTACTTC
>TRBD1|TRBV29-1|.|TRBJ2-7
CSIRQGTYEQYF
TGCAGCATACGACAGGGAACCTACGAGCAGTACTTC